A single sample gave rise to the 8 T cell receptor beta chains below, sequenced in a study of T cell responses to AZD1222 COVID-19 vaccine (dated by TCRdb to about 2021). Library method: the immunoSEQ multiplex PCR assay. The immuneACCESS repertoire file appears here via TCRdb, limited to in-frame rearrangements. These files lack a portion of the clones; in checked studies, under half of the deficit traces to unresolved V genes, and the cause of the others is not known. This sample holds 170,000 or so clones; 90% were observed only once. About 3% of the sample comes from the top ten. The time point label, read with the paper, signifies: baseline before first vaccination. The material was peripheral blood, obtained on day 0 of AZD1222 vaccination. These receptors all stem from an adult in good health.

CDR3 amino acids: CASSSQGGGGNTIYF. The DNA of the CDR3 is TGCGCCAGCAGCTCCCAGGGGGGAGGTGGAAACACCATATATTTT. The chain employs TRBV5-1 and TRBJ1-3, with 7 positions matching TRBD1. This CDR3 is 15 amino acids long. Germline values: CDR1 SGHRS, CDR2 YFSETQ. The junction had 6 bases not matched to a gene; V was cut back by 3 bases and J by 3 bases.

The V gene is TRBV7-8, the J gene TRBJ1-3, with no clear D. Germline CDR1 SGHVS, CDR2 FQNEAQ. The V end was cut by 2 bases, the J end by 0 bases, with 11 bases between. This CDR3 spans 16 amino acids. The CDR3 spells CASSLSSWGSGNTIYF. As DNA, the CDR3 is TGTGCCAGCAGCTTATCTTCCTGGGGCTCTGGAAACACCATATATTTT.

This chain connects TRBV7-2 to TRBJ1-6; possibly TRBD1 for D (5 bases). V was pared by 1 base and J by 0 bases, with 7 bases between. Germline V gene lookup returns CDR1 SGHTA and CDR2 FQGNSA. The CDR3 spans 16 residues. DNA of the CDR3: TGTGCCAGCAGCTTAGGACAGAGCTCCTATAATTCACCCCTCCACTTT. Its translation: CASSLGQSSYNSPLHF.

The V and J genes are TRBV7-9 and TRBJ1-4; D gene ambiguous. This CDR3 comprises 16 residues. V was clipped by 3 bases and J by 4 bases, with 15 bases between them. Germline CDR1 is SEHNR and CDR2 is FQNEAQ (reference sequence). CDR3 protein: CASSLVSGKGNEKLFF. CDR3 DNA sequence: TGTGCCAGCAGCTTGGTGTCCGGAAAGGGTAATGAAAAACTGTTTTTT.

This chain uses TRBV5-4 with TRBJ2-1; 7 bases match TRBD1. This CDR3 has 15 amino acids. Germline V CDR1 and CDR2: SGHNT, YYREEE (reference sequence). Unmatched junction bases numbered 8, after V lost 0 bases and J lost 8 bases. DNA of the CDR3: TGTGCCAGCAGCTTGGCCCCAGGGGACAGCGATGAGCAGTTCTTC. Encoded protein: CASSLAPGDSDEQFF.

V is TRBV4-1 and J is TRBJ1-2; D gene uncertain. This CDR3 has 14 amino acids. V was clipped by 2 bases and J by 4 bases, with 11 bases between them. Per the germline V gene, CDR1 is MGHRA and CDR2 is YSYEKL. CDR3 nucleotide sequence: TGCGCCAGCAGCCAACAGGAATCCGTCTATGGCTACACCTTC. Its protein product is CASSQQESVYGYTF.

The rearrangement joins TRBV7-9 to TRBJ1-4; 8 bases line up with TRBD1. Germline lookup yields CDR1 SEHNR and CDR2 FQNEAQ (reference sequence). This CDR3 is 18 amino acids long. V shed 5 bases and J 2 bases; nucleotides not matched to a gene: 13. In DNA, the CDR3 is TGTGCCAGCAGCCCCGCCCGGGACAGGCGGGCGACTAATGAAAAACTGTTTTTT. Its protein product is CASSPARDRRATNEKLFF.

The chain recombines TRBV4-1 with TRBJ2-3; D is undetermined. Per germline, CDR1 MGHRA and CDR2 YSYEKL. This CDR3 comprises 13 residues. Trimming shortened V by 2 bases and J by 4 bases, and 7 bases separated the two germline ends. The CDR3 loop reads CASSQLKADTQYF. The CDR3 DNA reads as TGCGCCAGCAGCCAACTGAAGGCAGATACGCAGTATTTT.